Below are 21 T cell receptor beta chains sequenced from a single sample in a study of cytotoxic CD8 clonotypes in ibrutinib-treated CLL. Repertoires were generated with immunoSEQ multiplex PCR, while TCRdb's copy carries only in-frame clones and drops some. The data hold around 15,000 clones, with roughly two thirds observed a single time. The starting material was PBMCs, obtained before ibrutinib treatment. These receptors originate from a human donor with chronic lymphocytic leukemia.

This chain joins TRBV28 and TRBJ2-3; a weak D match, TRBD2 (5 bases). Trimming removed 3 bases at V and 0 bases at J, with 7 bases between. Germline V gives CDR1 MDHEN, CDR2 SYDVKM. The CDR3 covers 14 residues. CDR3 in amino acids: CASSFGGSTDTQYF. DNA for the CDR3: TGTGCCAGCAGTTTCGGCGGGAGCACAGATACGCAGTATTTT.

In this sample, this clone turned up a few times. The genes are TRBV4-1 and TRBJ2-2, with 8 bases matching TRBD2. Germline V gene data show CDR1 as MGHRA and CDR2 as YSYEKL. This CDR3 has 18 amino acids. The V segment lost 2 bases and the J segment 6 bases; nucleotides outside the gene matches: 14. CDR3 loop: CASSQSPMGLVAPGELFF. CDR3 bases: TGCGCCAGCAGCCAATCGCCGATGGGACTAGTTGCCCCCGGGGAGCTGTTTTTT.

The CDR3 DNA reads as TGTGCCAGCAGCTTAGGCCAAGAGACCCAGTACTTC. Protein product: CASSLGQETQYF. This chain uses TRBV11-3 with TRBJ2-5; D gene uncertain. The CDR3 runs 12 residues. Trimming pared 1 base from V and 1 base from J, leaving 1 base between. CDR1 and CDR2 (germline): SGHNT, YENEEA.

V usage is TRBV7-9 and J usage is TRBJ2-1, with 7 bases aligning to TRBD2. The ends lost 3 bases at V and 2 bases at J; junction bases unmatched: 4. The CDR3 covers 15 residues. Per germline, CDR1 SEHNR and CDR2 FQNEAQ (reference sequence). The chain's CDR3 is CASSFWRGTYNEQFF. CDR3 nucleotides: TGTGCCAGCAGCTTTTGGCGGGGGACCTACAATGAGCAGTTCTTC.

The chain employs TRBV2 and TRBJ2-1; TRBD1 agrees at 8 bases. The CDR3 loop spans 13 amino acids. CDR1 SNHLY and CDR2 FYNNEI come from the germline V gene. Losses at the gene ends were 2 bases for V and 15 bases for J; bases not matched to a gene: 9. CDR3 bases: TGTGCCAGCAGTGAAACCCAGGACAGGGCTATGTTCTTC. The encoded protein is CASSETQDRAMFF.

The gene calls are TRBV6-5 and TRBJ1-2; D call uncertain. The V gene lost 6 bases and the J gene lost 4 bases, with 6 bases spanning the gap. Germline CDR1 MNHEY, CDR2 SVGAGI. The CDR3 spans 11 residues. CDR3 region: CASSGIYGYTF. DNA of the CDR3: TGTGCCAGCAGCGGGATCTATGGCTACACCTTC.

J is TRBJ1-2 and V is TRBV18; D may be TRBD1 (6 bases). Germline V gene lookup returns CDR1 KGHSH and CDR2 LQKENI. The CDR3 consists of 15 residues. V shed 3 bases and J shed 0 bases, with 11 bases lying between them. The CDR3 sequence is CASSPQGSPNYGYTF. The CDR3 DNA sequence: TGTGCCAGCTCACCGCAGGGGTCCCCTAACTATGGCTACACCTTC.

For this clone: The same CDR3 also results from other DNA sequences found in this sample. V gene TRBV5-1 combines with J gene TRBJ2-1, with D possibly being TRBD1 (7 bases). The germline V and J ends were trimmed by 0 bases and 4 bases, with 11 bases remaining between them. Per the germline V gene, CDR1 is SGHRS and CDR2 is YFSETQ. This CDR3 is built from 15 residues. The CDR3: CASSLGGTEYNEQFF. The DNA of the CDR3 is TGCGCCAGCAGCTTGGGCGGGACAGAATACAATGAGCAGTTCTTC.

The chain is built from TRBV9 and TRBJ2-3; no clear D gene. CDR1 and CDR2 from the germline V gene are SGDLS and YYNGEE. The CDR3 loop spans 16 amino acids. V was clipped by 0 bases and J by 1 base, with 12 bases between them. The CDR3 DNA reads TGTGCCAGCAGCGTAGCTCTTAGCTGGGGCACAGATACGCAGTATTTT. Translation gives CASSVALSWGTDTQYF.

The V call is TRBV7-2, the J call TRBJ1-1; D perhaps matches TRBD1 (5 bases). The germline CDR1 and CDR2 sequences are SGHTA and FQGNSA. Trimming removed 3 bases from V and 5 bases from J, with 13 bases in between. CDR3 length: 14 amino acids. CDR3 nucleotides: TGTGCCAGCAGCTTTCGATGGGGGATAACTGAAGCTTTCTTT. Protein product: CASSFRWGITEAFF.

V and J are TRBV6-6 and TRBJ2-6; D gene unclear. Trimming stripped 8 bases from V and 0 bases from J, with 8 bases between. This CDR3 region has 14 residues. The germline gives CDR1 MNHNY, CDR2 SVGAGI (reference sequence). Here the CDR3 reads CASGPFSGANVLTF. DNA of the CDR3: TGTGCCAGCGGGCCGTTCTCTGGGGCCAACGTCCTGACTTTC.

In this sample, this clone turned up once. The chain carries TRBV4-2 and TRBJ2-1; 9 nucleotides match TRBD2. Germline loops: CDR1 LGHNA, CDR2 YNFKEQ. The V segment lost 1 base and the J segment 8 bases; nucleotides outside the gene matches: 15. The CDR3 covers 18 residues. CDR3 DNA: TGTGCCAGCAGCCAAGTGGTTAGCGGGAGTATTGGTAAGCATGAGCAGTTCTTC. The encoded protein is CASSQVVSGSIGKHEQFF.

V and J are TRBV5-1 and TRBJ1-2; 10 positions match TRBD1. The CDR3 runs to 15 residues. Germline V gene sequence: CDR1 SGHRS, CDR2 YFSETQ. V shed 3 bases, J shed 6 bases, and the junction held 8 bases outside the gene matches. CDR3 loop: CASSWGAGTGDGYTF. The CDR3 DNA is TGCGCCAGCAGCTGGGGGGCCGGGACAGGGGATGGCTACACCTTC.

The chain has TRBV6-5 and TRBJ1-1; 8 bases are shared with TRBD1. CDR1 and CDR2 from the germline V gene are MNHEY and SVGAGI. V was clipped by 7 bases and J by 8 bases; unmatched bases: 9. The CDR3 length is 13 residues. The CDR3 DNA sequence: TGTGCCAGCAACCGACGACAGGGGAACGAAGCTTTCTTT. Protein: CASNRRQGNEAFF.

The chain joins TRBV28 to TRBJ1-4; D unresolved. V was clipped by 8 bases and J by 7 bases, with 14 bases between them. Germline loops: CDR1 MDHEN, CDR2 SYDVKM. The CDR3 consists of 13 residues. CDR3: CASGEGGGEKLFF. CDR3 DNA: TGTGCCAGCGGGGAGGGCGGCGGTGAAAAACTGTTTTTT. Full variable domain (rest looked up from reference TRBV28 and TRBJ1-4): DVKVTQSSRYLVKRTGEKVFLECVQDMDHENMFWYRQDPGLGLRLIYFSYDVKMKEKGDIPEGYSVSREKKERFSLILESASTNQTSMYLCASGEGGGEKLFFGSGTQLSVL.

This clone has more than one count but fewer than ten. The chain links TRBV27 to TRBJ2-7; TRBD1 is a possible D gene (6 bases). Germline CDR1 reads MNHEY; CDR2 reads SMNVEV (reference sequence). This CDR3 region has 16 residues. Between the trimmed V and J ends, which lost 0 bases and 3 bases, there was a span of 15 bases. The CDR3 sequence is CASSLSRGTRIYEQYF. CDR3 in DNA: TGTGCCAGCAGTTTATCTCGAGGGACACGTATCTACGAGCAGTACTTC.

The chain links TRBV2 to TRBJ2-4, with 8 bases fitting TRBD1. The CDR3 totals 20 residues. Germline trimming cut 7 bases from V and 0 bases from J; bases unmatched to any gene: 20. The germline V gene encodes CDR1 SNHLY and CDR2 FYNNEI. CDR3 DNA: TGTGCCAGCATAAGGCCAACCCGGGACAGGCAGTACTTAGCCAAAAACATTCAGTACTTC. Its protein is CASIRPTRDRQYLAKNIQYF.

By proportion, this clone is medium-sized. The V call is TRBV7-9, the J call TRBJ2-7, with D possibly matching TRBD2 (8 bases). Trimming cost V 5 bases and J 3 bases, with 26 bases left between them. There are 18 residues in the CDR3. Looked up from germline, CDR1 is SEHNR and CDR2 is FQNEAQ (reference sequence). CDR3 amino acids: CASSGRDRAGLAGYEQYF. The CDR3 DNA reads TGTGCCAGCAGCGGCCGGGACAGAGCTGGCCTAGCGGGCTACGAGCAGTACTTC.

The J gene is TRBJ1-1, the V gene TRBV19; D perhaps matches TRBD1 (5 bases). V was shortened by 8 bases and J by 3 bases, with 13 bases between the two germline ends. CDR1 LNHDA and CDR2 SQIVND come from the germline V gene (reference sequence). The CDR3 has 13 residues. This CDR3 is CASFSGGDTEAFF. The CDR3 bases are TGTGCCAGTTTCAGCGGGGGTGACACTGAAGCTTTCTTT. The full variable domain, completed using reference TRBV19 and TRBJ1-1, is DGGITQSPKYLFRKEGQNVTLSCEQNLNHDAMYWYRQDPGQGLRLIYYSQIVNDFQKGDIAEGYSVSREKKESFPLTVTSAQKNPTAFYLCASFSGGDTEAFFGQGTRLTVV.

The chain uses TRBV12-1 and TRBJ2-5; the D call TRBD2 from the table was never checked on the DNA. TRBV12-1 constitutes a pseudogene. This CDR3 is built from 17 residues. CDR3 region: CASSDTSWITVDETQYF. The DNA for the CDR3 is TGTGCCAGCAGTGACACTAGCTGGATCACCGTCGACGAGACCCAGTACTTC.

V is TRBV27 and J is TRBJ2-2; D gene uncertain. Germline V gene data show CDR1 as MNHEY and CDR2 as SMNVEV (reference sequence). The V end lost 2 bases, the J end lost 0 bases, and 4 bases lay between the germline ends. This CDR3 is built from 14 residues. CDR3 residues: CASSLTTNTGELFF. The CDR3 nucleotides read TGTGCCAGCAGTTTAACTACGAACACCGGGGAGCTGTTTTTT.